Following are 30 T cell receptor beta chains from one sample sequenced in a study of blood T cell repertoires in COVID-19. TCRdb keeps only in-frame clones here, not all; method: immunoSEQ multiplex PCR. This table has some 70,000 clones, 70% to 85% appearing once. Sequenced: peripheral blood. Source of these receptors: a man between 60 and 70 years old with acute or convalescent COVID-19.

The chain combines TRBV6-5 with TRBJ1-3; a weak D match, TRBD1 (6 bases). V was clipped by 6 bases and J by 5 bases, with 17 bases between them. The V gene's germline CDR1 is MNHEY and CDR2 SVGAGI. The CDR3 loop spans 15 amino acids. The CDR3 nucleotides are TGTGCCAGCAGGGGCCAAGGGACACGGCGAAACACCATATATTTT. Amino acid sequence: CASRGQGTRRNTIYF.

The chain joins TRBV7-9 to TRBJ1-1, with 7 bases lining up with TRBD1. The CDR3 length is 15 residues. J lost 1 base, V lost 0 bases, and 2 bases had no gene match. Germline V gene sequence: CDR1 SEHNR, CDR2 FQNEAQ (reference sequence). CDR3 nucleotides: TGTGCCAGCAGCTTAGCGACAGGGAGGAACACTGAAGCTTTCTTT. It yields the protein CASSLATGRNTEAFF.

The CDR3 bases are TGTGCCAGCAGCTTGAAGGGGTCGGACGAAAAACTGTTTTTT. This codes for CASSLKGSDEKLFF. The rearrangement joins TRBV5-6 to TRBJ1-4; possible D gene TRBD1, 5 bases. Germline loops: CDR1 SGHDT, CDR2 YYEEEE. CDR3 length: 14 amino acids. Between the trimmed V and J ends, which lost 1 base and 8 bases, there was a span of 12 bases.

The V gene is TRBV6-5, the J gene TRBJ1-1; TRBD1 aligns across 7 bases. The CDR3 spans 16 residues. Germline lookup yields CDR1 MNHEY and CDR2 SVGAGI. The ends lost 4 bases at V and 1 base at J; junction bases unmatched: 9. The CDR3 spells CASSFRQGGRNTEAFF. DNA of the CDR3: TGTGCCAGCAGTTTCCGACAGGGTGGTAGGAACACTGAAGCTTTCTTT.

The chain joins TRBV18 to TRBJ2-3; D is possibly TRBD1 (6 bases). Germline loops: CDR1 KGHSH, CDR2 LQKENI. The CDR3 spans 17 residues. V shed 4 bases and J shed 3 bases, with 20 bases lying between them. CDR3 nucleotide sequence: TGTGCCAGCTCACGAATTCGACAGGCGGTAGGGACAGATACGCAGTATTTT. It codes for CASSRIRQAVGTDTQYF.

The chain recombines TRBV11-3 with TRBJ1-1; 8 bases are shared with TRBD1. The germline CDR1 and CDR2 sequences are SGHNT and YENEEA. V gave up 1 base and J gave up 4 bases; unmatched junction bases: 5. The CDR3 has 15 amino acids. In nucleotides, the CDR3 is TGTGCCAGCAGCTTAGGCCAGGACAGGGTCACTGAAGCTTTCTTT. It codes for CASSLGQDRVTEAFF.

This CDR3 reads CASSPGTGFRNTIYF. Here the CDR3 DNA reads TGTGCCAGCTCACCCGGGACAGGGTTTAGAAACACCATATATTTT. The chain employs TRBV18 and TRBJ1-3; 9 bases line up with TRBD1. Per germline, CDR1 KGHSH and CDR2 LQKENI. The CDR3 length is 15 residues. Unmatched junction bases numbered 5, after V lost 3 bases and J lost 5 bases.

The rearrangement uses TRBV2 and TRBJ2-7; TRBD1 might be the D (6 bases). CDR3 size: 14 residues. The V end lost 5 bases, the J end lost 2 bases, and 13 bases lay between the germline ends. The V gene's germline CDR1 is SNHLY and CDR2 FYNNEI. CDR3 bases: TGTGCCAGCAGTCTACAGGGAACGGCCTACGAGCAGTACTTC. Protein sequence: CASSLQGTAYEQYF.

The chain links TRBV5-1 to TRBJ2-5; TRBD2 might be the D (7 bases). The V end lost 4 bases, the J end lost 1 base, and 20 bases lay between the germline ends. CDR3 length: 17 amino acids. The germline V gene encodes CDR1 SGHRS and CDR2 YFSETQ. The CDR3 sequence is CASSKGAGALLQETQYF. DNA of the CDR3: TGCGCCAGCAGCAAAGGCGCGGGGGCATTACTCCAAGAGACCCAGTACTTC.

This chain uses TRBV5-1 with TRBJ2-1; 8 bases agree with TRBD2. CDR1 and CDR2 (germline): SGHRS, YFSETQ. There are 14 residues in the CDR3. After removal of 0 bases from V and 8 bases from J, the junction contained 4 bases not matched to a gene. The CDR3 bases are TGCGCCAGCAGCTTGGGCGGGGGGTTCGATGAGCAGTTCTTC. Amino acids: CASSLGGGFDEQFF.

The sample holds one count of this clone. The chain has TRBV30 and TRBJ1-1; TRBD1 aligns across 8 bases. This CDR3 region has 17 residues. Unmatched junction bases numbered 14, after V lost 4 bases and J lost 1 base. Germline values: CDR1 GTSNPN, CDR2 SVGIG (reference sequence). In DNA, the CDR3 is TGTGCCTGGACCCCGTTGGACAGGGCGTCGGGGAACACTGAAGCTTTCTTT. Amino acids: CAWTPLDRASGNTEAFF.

This clone was found once. This chain connects TRBV21-1 to TRBJ1-1. TRBV21-1 is designated a pseudogene. The CDR3 sequence is 18 residues long. The DNA of the CDR3 is TGTGCCAGCAGCCAGTTAACGGGTAGCGGGGAGCAGGACACTGAAGCTTTCTTT. Translation: CASSQLTGSGEQDTEAFF.

CDR3 nucleotide sequence: TGTGCCAGCAGTTTGGGGACTAAAACGACAGATACGCAGTATTTT. Translated, it gives CASSLGTKTTDTQYF. The chain has TRBV27 and TRBJ2-3; TRBD2 aligns across 7 bases. Germline V gives CDR1 MNHEY, CDR2 SMNVEV (reference sequence). This CDR3 is 15 amino acids long. Trimming took 3 bases from V and 3 from J; bases not matched to a gene: 6.

This clone has just a few counts. The chain links TRBV5-6 to TRBJ1-1, with D perhaps matching TRBD1 (5 bases). This CDR3 comprises 15 residues. Trimming took off 0 bases at V and 1 base at J, with 10 bases between the two ends. Per the germline V gene, CDR1 is SGHDT and CDR2 is YYEEEE. CDR3 region: CASSLADRANTEAFF. DNA for the CDR3: TGTGCCAGCAGCTTGGCCGACAGAGCGAACACTGAAGCTTTCTTT.

In DNA, the CDR3 is TGTGCCAGCAGTGGGACAGGGGGCGTATGGAATCAGCCCCAGCATTTT. It codes for CASSGTGGVWNQPQHF. The chain couples TRBV27 to TRBJ1-5, with 12 bases fitting TRBD1. Germline-derived CDR1 and CDR2 are MNHEY and SMNVEV (reference sequence). The CDR3 loop spans 16 amino acids. Trimming cost V 5 bases and J 4 bases; bases outside gene matches: 6.

The rearrangement joins TRBV3-1 (or the pseudogene TRBV3-2) to TRBJ1-2; D remains ambiguous. This CDR3 comprises 16 residues. Trimming removed 1 base at V and 1 base at J, with 13 bases between. Germline CDR1 reads LGHDT; CDR2 reads YNNKEL (reference sequence). The CDR3 nucleotides are TGTGCCAGCAGCCAAGGCCACTCACTCGGTAACTATGGCTACACCTTC. It codes for CASSQGHSLGNYGYTF.

V usage is TRBV6-2 or TRBV6-3 and J usage is TRBJ1-6; tentative D call: TRBD1 (5 bases). Trimming removed 4 bases at V and 0 bases at J, with 10 bases between. CDR3 length: 16 residues. Germline CDR1 MNHEY, CDR2 SVGEGT. In DNA form, the CDR3 reads TGTGCCAGCAGTTCAGGGTGGAGCTCCTATAATTCACCCCTCCACTTT. Its translation: CASSSGWSSYNSPLHF.

V usage is TRBV11-2 and J usage is TRBJ2-1, with D uncertain. The V end lost 4 bases, the J end lost 10 bases, and 14 bases lay between the germline ends. The germline CDR1 and CDR2 sequences are SGHAT and FQNNGV. The CDR3 contains 13 residues. In DNA form, the CDR3 reads TGTGCCAGCAGCTCGAACAGCTTTGGGGAGCAGTTCTTC. Encoded protein: CASSSNSFGEQFF.

The chain combines TRBV7-2 with TRBJ1-2; no firm D call. From germline, CDR1 is SGHTA and CDR2 FQGNSA. This CDR3 contains 15 residues. V lost 0 bases and J 2 bases, leaving 10 bases between the germline ends. The CDR3 loop reads CASSLASGQNYGYTF. The DNA of the CDR3 is TGTGCCAGCAGCTTAGCTTCGGGTCAGAACTATGGCTACACCTTC.

The chain combines TRBV11-2 with TRBJ2-3; D gene ambiguous. Per the germline V gene, CDR1 is SGHAT and CDR2 is FQNNGV. Between the trimmed V and J ends, which lost 1 base and 0 bases, there was a span of 5 bases. The CDR3 is made up of 14 amino acids. The CDR3 spells CASSLGTSTDTQYF. CDR3 DNA sequence: TGTGCCAGCAGCTTAGGTACTAGCACAGATACGCAGTATTTT.

This clone came up a few times. The V call is TRBV19, the J call TRBJ2-3; 8 nucleotides match TRBD2. V was clipped by 11 bases and J by 5 bases; unmatched bases: 9. The germline V gene has CDR1 LNHDA and CDR2 SQIVND (reference sequence). The CDR3 extends over 13 amino acids. CDR3 nucleotide sequence: TGTGCCTCTTGCCAGCGGGGGAGAGATACGCAGTATTTT. Translation: CASCQRGRDTQYF.

The chain carries TRBV2 and TRBJ1-4; D call uncertain. The germline CDR1 and CDR2 sequences are SNHLY and FYNNEI. The germline V and J ends were trimmed by 4 bases and 10 bases, with 10 bases remaining between them. The CDR3 loop spans 12 amino acids. CDR3 DNA: TGTGCCAGCAGTGGAGAGGTCCCAAAACTGTTTTTT. It codes for CASSGEVPKLFF.

This chain joins TRBV5-1 and TRBJ1-3; weak D call: TRBD1 (5 bases). CDR1 and CDR2 (germline): SGHRS, YFSETQ. The CDR3 length is 14 residues. With 4 bases removed from V and 3 bases from J, the gap between germline ends came to 11 bases. The CDR3: CASSRTGDGNTIYF. CDR3 DNA sequence: TGCGCCAGCAGCCGTACGGGGGATGGAAACACCATATATTTT. Complete variable domain (other parts from reference TRBV5-1 and TRBJ1-3): KAGVTQTPRYLIKTRGQQVTLSCSPISGHRSVSWYQQTPGQGLQFLFEYFSETQRNKGNFPGRFSGRQFSNSRSEMNVSTLELGDSALYLCASSRTGDGNTIYFGEGSWLTVV.

CDR3 nucleotide sequence: TGTGCCAGCAGCCTGCGACAGGGCATTGAAGCTTTCTTT. Amino acids: CASSLRQGIEAFF. The chain is built from TRBV7-2 and TRBJ1-1; 7 bases fit TRBD1. V shed 5 bases, J shed 7 bases, and the junction held 7 bases outside the gene matches. This CDR3 is built from 13 residues. Per the germline V gene, CDR1 is SGHTA and CDR2 is FQGNSA. Filled out from reference TRBV7-2 and TRBJ1-1, the complete variable domain reads GAGVSQSPSNKVTEKGKDVELRCDPISGHTALYWYRQSLGQGLEFLIYFQGNSAPDKSGLPSDRFSAERTGGSVSTLTIQRTQQEDSAVYLCASSLRQGIEAFFGQGTRLTVV.

The rearrangement uses TRBV12-3 or TRBV12-4 and TRBJ1-1; the D is unclear. V was pared by 4 bases and J by 6 bases, with 9 bases between. The CDR3 totals 12 residues. Written as DNA, the CDR3 is TGTGCCAGCAGTTCCCCGAGCGCTGAAGCTTTCTTT. The encoded protein is CASSSPSAEAFF.

The chain combines TRBV9 with TRBJ1-5, with 8 bases lining up with TRBD1. J lost 3 bases, V lost 0 bases, and 2 bases had no gene match. CDR1 SGDLS and CDR2 YYNGEE come from the germline V gene. CDR3 size: 15 residues. CDR3: CASSVVQGVNQPQHF. CDR3 DNA sequence: TGTGCCAGCAGCGTAGTACAGGGGGTCAATCAGCCCCAGCATTTT.

V is TRBV24-1 and J is TRBJ1-1; TRBD1 might be the D (6 bases). Per germline, CDR1 KGHDR and CDR2 SFDVKD. The CDR3 is made up of 13 amino acids. With 6 bases removed from V and 2 bases from J, the gap between germline ends came to 9 bases. CDR3 nucleotide sequence: TGTGCCACCAGTAGGACAGATAACACTGAAGCTTTCTTT. It translates to CATSRTDNTEAFF.

This rearrangement joins TRBV5-1 to TRBJ1-1, with D hard to call. This CDR3 region has 15 residues. Per the germline V gene, CDR1 is SGHRS and CDR2 is YFSETQ. V gave up 6 bases and J gave up 1 base, with 16 bases separating them. The CDR3 nucleotides are TGCGCCAGCAAGTTTGGGGAGGCCCCGAACACTGAAGCTTTCTTT. Encoded protein: CASKFGEAPNTEAFF.

The V and J genes are TRBV27 and TRBJ1-4; D is unresolved. This CDR3 is 15 amino acids long. Germline V lookup: CDR1 MNHEY, CDR2 SMNVEV (reference sequence). Trimming left V 2 bases short and J 0 bases short, with 7 bases between. In nucleotides, the CDR3 is TGTGCCAGCAGTTTACTCGGTGCAACTAATGAAAAACTGTTTTTT. Translated, it gives CASSLLGATNEKLFF.

This clone was seen a handful of times. This chain joins TRBV4-2 and TRBJ1-1; a possible D gene is TRBD1 (5 bases). The germline V gene has CDR1 LGHNA and CDR2 YNFKEQ. With 0 bases removed from V and 4 bases from J, the gap between germline ends came to 9 bases. This CDR3 has 14 residues. In DNA, the CDR3 is TGTGCCAGCAGCCAAGAGTCAGGGCCCACTGAAGCTTTCTTT. This gives the protein CASSQESGPTEAFF.